These 24 T cell receptor beta chains were all obtained from the same sample, sequenced in a study of T cells after yellow fever vaccination. TCRdb re-analysed the 5' RACE reads in MiXCR, keeping a single row per CDR3 protein. The profile shows hundreds of thousands of distinct CDR3 sequences, 10% to 15% of them singletons. The sample was PBMCs, taken on the day of the yellow fever booster vaccination. The receptor set was obtained from a man aged 30 to 39 who received the YFV17D yellow fever vaccine.

The chain joins TRBV10-3 to TRBJ1-4; D remains unclear. The CDR3 length is 13 residues. Germline V gene lookup returns CDR1 ENHRY and CDR2 SYGVKD. The V gene lost 6 bases and the J gene lost 7 bases, with 12 bases spanning the gap. In DNA, the CDR3 is TGTGCCATCAGCCCGACATCGGGTGAAAAACTGTTTTTT. The encoded protein is CAISPTSGEKLFF.

The genes are TRBV7-2 and TRBJ2-5; the D gene is possibly TRBD2 (6 bases). This CDR3 is 15 amino acids long. V lost 5 bases and J 5 bases, leaving 18 bases between the germline ends. The V gene's germline CDR1 is SGHTA and CDR2 FQGNSA. Here the CDR3 reads CASSAGGNPRETQYF. The CDR3 bases are TGTGCCAGCAGCGCTGGGGGGAACCCAAGGGAGACCCAGTACTTC.

This clonotype was counted between two and nine times. The chain carries TRBV29-1 and TRBJ2-7, with 10 positions matching TRBD1. Germline loops: CDR1 SQVTM, CDR2 ANQGSEA. The trim removed 7 bases at V and 4 bases at J, leaving 10 bases unmatched. CDR3 length equals 14 residues. The CDR3 loop reads CSAGKRDRGYEQYF. The CDR3 DNA reads as TGCAGCGCTGGGAAGAGGGACAGGGGTTACGAGCAGTACTTC.

This clonotype occurred many times. The rearrangement links TRBV20-1 to TRBJ2-1; 11 bases map to TRBD2. Per the germline V gene, CDR1 is DFQATT and CDR2 is SNEGSKA (reference sequence). The CDR3 loop spans 14 amino acids. V lost 4 bases, J lost 7 bases, and 6 bases stayed unmatched. The CDR3 region has the DNA TGCAGTGCTATTAGCGGGAGGGCCGGGAATGAGCAGTTCTTC. Protein: CSAISGRAGNEQFF.

This clonotype has just a few counts. V is TRBV29-1 and J is TRBJ2-5; TRBD1 is a possible D gene (5 bases). CDR1 is SQVTM, CDR2 ANQGSEA, per germline. The CDR3 contains 13 residues. Trimming stripped 1 base from V and 4 bases from J, with 10 bases between. The CDR3 protein is CSVEGQGVETQYF. In nucleotides, the CDR3 is TGCAGCGTTGAAGGGCAGGGTGTAGAGACCCAGTACTTC.

This clonotype has only a few counts. V usage is TRBV5-5 and J usage is TRBJ1-1; tentatively, D is TRBD1 (6 bases). Germline CDR1 reads SGHKS; CDR2 reads YYEKEE (reference sequence). The V gene lost 4 bases and the J gene lost 1 base, with 11 bases spanning the gap. This CDR3 is 14 amino acids long. CDR3 sequence reads: CASSPRQANTEAFF. DNA of the CDR3: TGTGCCAGCAGCCCCCGACAGGCGAACACTGAAGCTTTCTTT.

This clonotype was detected a few times. V and J are TRBV7-2 and TRBJ1-5; the match to TRBD1 covers 7 bases. The V segment lost 5 bases and the J segment 0 bases; nucleotides outside the gene matches: 4. The CDR3 spans 15 residues. Germline V gene sequence: CDR1 SGHTA, CDR2 FQGNSA. CDR3 protein: CASSVGQYSNQPQHF. CDR3 DNA: TGTGCCAGCAGCGTGGGACAGTATAGCAATCAGCCCCAGCATTTT.

This clonotype turned up a few times. The chain uses TRBV9 and TRBJ2-3; tentative D call: TRBD1 (5 bases). Trimming shortened V by 0 bases and J by 5 bases, and 10 bases separated the two germline ends. From germline, CDR1 is SGDLS and CDR2 YYNGEE. The CDR3 loop spans 14 amino acids. The CDR3 loop reads CASSVGRTGDTQYF. CDR3 DNA: TGTGCCAGCAGCGTAGGACGCACAGGAGATACGCAGTATTTT.

The chain links TRBV7-9 to TRBJ2-7; a weak D match, TRBD2 (6 bases). This CDR3 has 14 amino acids. V was trimmed by 5 bases and J by 3 bases, leaving 14 bases between them. Germline loops: CDR1 SEHNR, CDR2 FQNEAQ (reference sequence). The CDR3 bases are TGTGCCAGCAGCCCTCGGGGTAGCGGCTACGAGCAGTACTTC. Translating it yields CASSPRGSGYEQYF.

The CDR3 DNA reads TGTGCCAGCAGCTTCTCGGGGGATGAGCAGTACTTC. Its translation is CASSFSGDEQYF. The chain employs TRBV7-9 and TRBJ2-7, with TRBD2 as a possible D gene (6 bases). This CDR3 spans 12 amino acids. V shed 3 bases and J shed 7 bases, with 10 bases lying between them. Germline V gene sequence: CDR1 SEHNR, CDR2 FQNEAQ (reference sequence).

This clonotype has only a few counts. The rearrangement links TRBV7-8 to TRBJ2-1, with 7 bases identical to TRBD2. This CDR3 is 15 amino acids long. V gave up 4 bases and J gave up 5 bases; unmatched junction bases: 8. Germline values: CDR1 SGHVS, CDR2 FQNEAQ. CDR3 sequence (DNA): TGTGCCAGCAGCTCGTTAGCGGGTACTGACAATGAGCAGTTCTTC. It encodes CASSSLAGTDNEQFF.

This chain connects TRBV29-1 to TRBJ2-7, with unresolved D. The germline V gene encodes CDR1 SQVTM and CDR2 ANQGSEA. V lost 4 bases, J lost 6 bases, and 19 bases lay in between. The CDR3 covers 14 residues. CDR3 in amino acids: CSVVELHQKSEQYF. CDR3 DNA sequence: TGCAGCGTTGTGGAGTTACACCAAAAAAGCGAGCAGTACTTC.

V gene TRBV6-2 or TRBV6-3 combines with J gene TRBJ2-7, with unresolved D. The CDR3 consists of 11 residues. Trimming took 5 bases from V and 7 from J, leaving 9 bases between them. In germline, CDR1 is MNHEY, CDR2 SVGEGT. CDR3 amino acids: CASSPAREQYF. DNA of the CDR3: TGTGCCAGCAGTCCTGCTCGGGAGCAGTACTTC.

This clonotype was counted at least ten times. This chain uses TRBV27 with TRBJ2-7; 11 nucleotides align to TRBD2. The ends lost 5 bases at V and 3 bases at J; junction bases unmatched: 6. Germline loops: CDR1 MNHEY, CDR2 SMNVEV (reference sequence). The CDR3 spans 15 residues. DNA for the CDR3: TGTGCCAGCAGTACCCCGACTAGCGGGGACTACGAGCAGTACTTC. Amino acid sequence: CASSTPTSGDYEQYF.

The V gene is TRBV9, the J gene TRBJ2-3; no definite D call. CDR1 and CDR2 (germline): SGDLS, YYNGEE. Trimming took off 0 bases at V and 5 bases at J, with 10 bases between the two ends. The CDR3 sequence is 14 residues long. The CDR3 DNA is TGTGCCAGCAGCGTAGATGTGGGTCGAGATACGCAGTATTTT. Translating gives CASSVDVGRDTQYF.

The rearrangement joins TRBV5-1 to TRBJ2-5, with TRBD2 matching over 13 bases. J lost 5 bases, V lost 4 bases, and 5 bases had no gene match. Germline V CDR1 and CDR2: SGHRS, YFSETQ. The CDR3 is made up of 15 amino acids. The CDR3 DNA is TGCGCCAGCAGCGGTACACTAGCGGGAGGGGAGACCCAGTACTTC. This codes for CASSGTLAGGETQYF. Full variable domain (outside the CDR3, taken from reference TRBV5-1 and TRBJ2-5): KAGVTQTPRYLIKTRGQQVTLSCSPISGHRSVSWYQQTPGQGLQFLFEYFSETQRNKGNFPGRFSGRQFSNSRSEMNVSTLELGDSALYLCASSGTLAGGETQYFGPGTRLLVL.

Ten or more counts support this clonotype. The rearrangement uses TRBV29-1 and TRBJ2-3, with 13 bases aligning to TRBD2. Trimming cost V 5 bases and J 4 bases; bases outside gene matches: 12. CDR3 size: 17 residues. Germline values: CDR1 SQVTM, CDR2 ANQGSEA. The CDR3 here is CSVLSTTSGRIADTQYF. The CDR3 DNA sequence: TGCAGCGTTTTAAGTACGACTAGCGGGAGGATTGCAGATACGCAGTATTTT.

The J gene is TRBJ2-6, the V gene TRBV19, with TRBD2 matching over 10 bases. V lost 3 bases, J lost 0 bases, and 5 bases stayed unmatched. This CDR3 has 18 amino acids. CDR1 and CDR2 (germline): LNHDA, SQIVND (reference sequence). The CDR3 region has the DNA TGTGCCAGTAGTATTATAGCGGGAGGAATCTCTGGGGCCAACGTCCTGACTTTC. Translation gives CASSIIAGGISGANVLTF.

This clonotype was found a few times. The chain links TRBV11-2 to TRBJ2-3, with a possible D match to TRBD1 (9 bases). V lost 2 bases to trimming and J lost 2 bases, with 26 bases between them. This CDR3 has 20 amino acids. Germline CDR1 is SGHAT and CDR2 is FQNNGV. The CDR3 DNA sequence: TGTGCCAGCAGCTTATACAGGGGGCTTAAGTTAGCGGGACACACAGATACGCAGTATTTT. Residues: CASSLYRGLKLAGHTDTQYF.

This clonotype was counted between two and nine times. The chain links TRBV7-9 to TRBJ2-3; TRBD1 aligns across 9 bases. This CDR3 is built from 15 residues. Germline CDR1 and CDR2: SEHNR and FQNEAQ (reference sequence). V shed 3 bases, J shed 5 bases, and the junction held 6 bases outside the gene matches. The CDR3 protein is CASSFGTGRLDTQYF. Here the CDR3 DNA reads TGTGCCAGCAGCTTCGGGACAGGGCGTTTAGATACGCAGTATTTT. Full variable domain (remainder filled in from reference TRBV7-9 and TRBJ2-3): DTGVSQNPRHKITKRGQNVTFRCDPISEHNRLYWYRQTLGQGPEFLTYFQNEAQLEKSRLLSDRFSAERPKGSFSTLEIQRTEQGDSAMYLCASSFGTGRLDTQYFGPGTRLTVL.

This chain connects TRBV20-1 to TRBJ1-5; D is unresolved. The V gene lost 1 base and the J gene lost 6 bases, with 22 bases spanning the gap. Germline assignment: CDR1 DFQATT and CDR2 SNEGSKA (reference sequence). This CDR3 has 17 residues. For the CDR3, the DNA is TGCAGTGCTAGAGTGGCAGTCGTGGGTACTTTACTTCAGCCCCAGCATTTT. This gives the protein CSARVAVVGTLLQPQHF.

The chain is built from TRBV9 and TRBJ2-7, with D uncertain. Germline values: CDR1 SGDLS, CDR2 YYNGEE. Between the trimmed V and J ends, which lost 0 bases and 4 bases, there was a span of 11 bases. CDR3 size: 14 residues. CDR3 in DNA: TGTGCCAGCAGCGTAGTCGAGACACCTTACGAGCAGTACTTC. Amino acid sequence: CASSVVETPYEQYF. The whole variable domain, remainder taken from reference TRBV9 and TRBJ2-7, is DSGVTQTPKHLITATGQRVTLRCSPRSGDLSVYWYQQSLDQGLQFLIQYYNGEERAKGNILERFSAQQFPDLHSELNLSSLELGDSALYFCASSVVETPYEQYFGPGTRLTVT.

This clonotype was observed a few times. The gene calls are TRBV7-3 and TRBJ1-4; 9 bases are a match to TRBD1. The V and J ends lost 5 bases and 8 bases, in that order; junction bases with no gene match: 3. The CDR3 consists of 13 residues. CDR1 and CDR2 (germline): SGHTA, FQGTGA. In DNA form, the CDR3 reads TGTGCCAGCAGCAAAGGACAGGGGGAAAAACTGTTTTTT. It yields the protein CASSKGQGEKLFF.

V is TRBV5-1 and J is TRBJ2-5; 7 bases agree with TRBD1. The CDR3 sequence is 14 residues long. The germline V gene has CDR1 SGHRS and CDR2 YFSETQ. Trimming removed 4 bases from V and 4 bases from J; junction bases left unmatched: 7. The DNA of the CDR3 is TGCGCCAGCAGCCAAACAGGGGACGGAGAGACCCAGTACTTC. Translating gives CASSQTGDGETQYF.